The 19 T cell receptor beta chains in this list originate from one sample, sequenced in a study of blood T cell repertoires in COVID-19 (dated by TCRdb to 2019 to 2021). The library was generated by the immunoSEQ multiplex PCR assay. Imported from immuneACCESS, the table was reduced by TCRdb to in-frame sequences with V and J called. These copies leave out some clones; in studies compared against another copy, an unresolved V gene accounts for under half, and the cause of the remainder is not known. The sample table holds about 81,000 clones, of which around three quarters were seen once. 4% to 5% of the sample lies in the top ten. Sequenced: peripheral blood. The receptors were sampled from a woman aged 45-65 years with acute or convalescent COVID-19.

The chain joins TRBV12-5 to TRBJ2-1; D is unclear. CDR1 is LGHNT, CDR2 FRNRAP, per germline. V dropped 3 bases and J dropped 7 bases, with 4 bases sitting between them. This CDR3 region has 11 residues. CDR3 sequence reads: CASGFINEQFF. As DNA, the CDR3 is TGTGCTAGTGGTTTTATTAATGAGCAGTTCTTC.

The V gene is TRBV27, the J gene TRBJ2-1, with D possibly being TRBD1 (6 bases). Trimming took off 4 bases at V and 7 bases at J, with 8 bases between the two ends. The germline V gene encodes CDR1 MNHEY and CDR2 SMNVEV (reference sequence). The CDR3 runs 12 residues. The CDR3 loop reads CASSSTGNEQFF. CDR3 coding DNA: TGTGCCAGCAGTTCTACAGGGAATGAGCAGTTCTTC.

This chain links TRBV5-8 with TRBJ1-1; D perhaps matches TRBD1 (6 bases). Deletions cut 4 bases from V and 1 base from J, with 14 bases between. This CDR3 spans 15 amino acids. Germline V gene lookup returns CDR1 SGHTS and CDR2 YDEGEE. The CDR3 protein is CASSPGTLRNTEAFF. The CDR3 bases are TGTGCCAGCAGCCCCGGGACATTACGGAACACTGAAGCTTTCTTT.

This sequence joins TRBV19 and TRBJ1-5; possibly TRBD1 for D (5 bases). V lost 4 bases, J lost 0 bases, and 7 bases lay in between. Germline CDR1 reads LNHDA; CDR2 reads SQIVND (reference sequence). This CDR3 contains 14 residues. The CDR3 loop is CASSTGNSNQPQHF. The CDR3 coding sequence is TGTGCCAGTAGTACAGGGAATAGCAATCAGCCCCAGCATTTT.

The chain recombines TRBV27 with TRBJ1-2, with D possibly TRBD1 on 5 matching bases. The germline V gene has CDR1 MNHEY and CDR2 SMNVEV (reference sequence). The CDR3 runs 14 residues. Trimming left V 2 bases short and J 6 bases short, with 13 bases between. The CDR3 loop reads CASSLRTPRDGYTF. The CDR3 DNA is TGTGCCAGCAGTTTACGGACCCCCAGGGATGGCTACACCTTC.

The V and J genes are TRBV28 and TRBJ1-6; tentative D call: TRBD1 (6 bases). Germline-derived CDR1 and CDR2 are MDHEN and SYDVKM. The CDR3 spans 15 residues. Trimming took off 5 bases at V and 9 bases at J, with 17 bases between the two ends. CDR3 sequence (DNA): TGTGCCAGCAGTCAGTACACAGGGAAGGGTTCACCCCTCCACTTT. Amino acid sequence: CASSQYTGKGSPLHF.

The V and J genes are TRBV7-9 and TRBJ1-4; TRBD1 is a possible D gene (6 bases). Germline values: CDR1 SEHNR, CDR2 FQNEAQ (reference sequence). The CDR3 is made up of 15 amino acids. Trimming removed 3 bases from V and 5 bases from J, with 13 bases in between. DNA for the CDR3: TGTGCCAGCAGCTTGGGGGCCAGATCGAATGAAAAACTGTTTTTT. Its protein product is CASSLGARSNEKLFF.

In its sample, this clone was seen once. The V and J genes are TRBV5-1 and TRBJ2-3, with TRBD2 matching over 9 bases. Trimming removed 2 bases from V and 4 bases from J; junction bases left unmatched: 5. The CDR3 has 15 amino acids. CDR1 is SGHRS, CDR2 YFSETQ, per germline. CDR3 sequence (DNA): TGCGCCAGCAGCTTAGCGGGGGGCTGGGCAGATACGCAGTATTTT. Protein sequence: CASSLAGGWADTQYF.

The chain uses TRBV27 and TRBJ1-1; tentatively, D is TRBD1 (5 bases). The CDR3 is made up of 13 amino acids. Trimming stripped 5 bases from V and 4 bases from J, with 11 bases between. Germline V CDR1 and CDR2: MNHEY, SMNVEV (reference sequence). CDR3 sequence (DNA): TGTGCCAGCAGTCAACAGGAAATCACTGAAGCTTTCTTT. Protein sequence: CASSQQEITEAFF.

The sample holds many counts of this clone. The chain carries TRBV27 and TRBJ1-5; D is unresolved. The CDR3 length is 12 residues. Trimming cost V 6 bases and J 9 bases, with 12 bases left between them. CDR1 MNHEY and CDR2 SMNVEV come from the germline V gene (reference sequence). CDR3 sequence: CASRTTEGPQHF. The CDR3 coding sequence is TGTGCCAGCAGGACTACCGAGGGGCCCCAGCATTTT.

The chain recombines TRBV4-3 with TRBJ1-2; 9 positions agree with TRBD1. The germline CDR1 and CDR2 sequences are LGHNA and YSLEER. V dropped 4 bases and J dropped 8; count of bases not matched to a gene: 8. The CDR3 is 14 amino acids. CDR3 in DNA: TGCGCCAGCAGCCGATCCGGGACAGGGTTCGGCTACACCTTC. It translates to CASSRSGTGFGYTF.

The rearrangement joins TRBV6-2 or TRBV6-3 to TRBJ1-2; possible D gene TRBD1, 5 bases. The CDR3 contains 14 residues. V lost 0 bases and J 6 bases, leaving 11 bases between the germline ends. Germline assignment: CDR1 MNHEY and CDR2 SVGEGT. The CDR3 is CASSYSLRGDGYTF. CDR3 coding DNA: TGTGCCAGCAGTTACTCCTTAAGGGGTGATGGCTACACCTTC.

The CDR3, as DNA: TGTGCCAGCAGTTTCAGGGGGCCGGCTGAAGCTTTCTTT. Its protein is CASSFRGPAEAFF. The rearrangement uses TRBV6-2 or TRBV6-3 and TRBJ1-1; 8 bases are a match to TRBD1. V was pared by 4 bases and J by 6 bases, with 4 bases of the junction left unmatched. CDR3 size: 13 residues. The germline CDR1 and CDR2 sequences are MNHEY and SVGEGT.

The chain couples TRBV15 to TRBJ1-4, with D unclear. Germline V gene data show CDR1 as LNHNV and CDR2 as YYDKDF (reference sequence). The CDR3 is 14 amino acids. V lost 3 bases and J lost 6, with 11 bases in between. The CDR3: CATSSGGSYEKLFF. The CDR3 DNA sequence: TGTGCCACCAGCAGCGGAGGATCTTATGAAAAACTGTTTTTT.

V gene TRBV29-1 combines with J gene TRBJ2-5, with 9 positions matching TRBD1. Germline V gives CDR1 SQVTM, CDR2 ANQGSEA. The trim removed 8 bases at V and 5 bases at J, leaving 9 bases unmatched. The CDR3 extends over 13 amino acids. CDR3 amino acids: CSLTRDREETQYF. Written as DNA, the CDR3 is TGCAGCCTGACGCGGGACAGGGAGGAGACCCAGTACTTC.

This chain joins TRBV12-3 or TRBV12-4 and TRBJ1-2, with D maybe TRBD1 (6 bases). The CDR3 covers 12 residues. The ends were cut back, 3 bases at V and 10 bases at J, with 12 bases in the middle. The CDR3 here is CASSLGRGDYTF. The CDR3 region has the DNA TGTGCCAGCAGTTTGGGCAGGGGAGACTACACCTTC.

The chain couples TRBV6-5 to TRBJ1-2; tentative D call: TRBD1 (6 bases). V lost 2 bases and J 4 bases, leaving 11 bases between the germline ends. CDR3 length: 14 residues. Germline CDR1 is MNHEY and CDR2 is SVGAGI. The CDR3 DNA reads TGTGCCAGCAGTTACCGACAGGCGATCTATGGCTACACCTTC. It yields the protein CASSYRQAIYGYTF.

This clone was recorded a few times. The V gene is TRBV12-3 or TRBV12-4, the J gene TRBJ1-1; D is possibly TRBD1 (6 bases). The V gene lost 3 bases and the J gene lost 11 bases, with 16 bases spanning the gap. The CDR3 consists of 13 residues. CDR3 coding DNA: TGTGCCAGCAGTTTTTCAGGGGTAGATGTTGCTTTCTTT. Protein sequence: CASSFSGVDVAFF.

Only one count was recorded for this clone. The chain joins TRBV7-9 to TRBJ1-5; D remains unclear. V shed 5 bases and J shed 5 bases, with 10 bases lying between them. Per germline, CDR1 SEHNR and CDR2 FQNEAQ (reference sequence). The CDR3 spans 13 residues. CDR3 nucleotides: TGTGCCAGCAGCCTCCTCGGGGATCAGCCCCAGCATTTT. The encoded protein is CASSLLGDQPQHF.